This is a list of T cell receptor beta chains from one sample in a study of cytomegalovirus exposure and HLA in healthy donors. Assay: immunoSEQ multiplex PCR; the TCRdb copy retains only in-frame clones and omits some. The sample includes roughly 170,000 clones, around 79% of them seen just once. What was sequenced was PBMCs. These receptors were obtained from a female donor in good health and CMV-seronegative. Each CDR3 is given with its conserved first and last residue. D genes are given only for firm matches. Clone size is shown for a subset of rows, as once, few, many or a class of expanded clone.

d_gene	v_gene	j_gene	abundance	CDR3nt	CDR3aa
-	TRBV4-3	TRBJ2-7	-	TGCGCCAGCAGCCAGAACAGGGCCCTAAGCTCCTACGAGCAGTACTTC	CASSQNRALSSYEQYF
-	TRBV7-9	TRBJ1-1	-	TGTGCCAGCAGCGCCAGGGGACCGACGAACACTGAAGCTTTCTTT	CASSARGPTNTEAFF
-	TRBV12-5	TRBJ1-1	-	TGTGCTATAGAAGACACTGAAGCTTTCTTT	CAIEDTEAFF
TRBD1	TRBV19	TRBJ1-5	-	TGTGCCAGTAGTACCCTCCGACAGGGAGGTGGTCAGCCCCAGCATTTT	CASSTLRQGGGQPQHF
TRBD1	TRBV6-5	TRBJ1-2	-	TGTGCCAGCAGTTACTCGGACAGGCCGGGCTACACCTTC	CASSYSDRPGYTF
-	TRBV2	TRBJ1-4	few	TGTGCCACCAAGACAGACACTAATGAAAAACTGTTTTTT	CATKTDTNEKLFF
TRBD2	TRBV11-1	TRBJ2-3	-	TGTGCCAGCAGCTCCGCCGGCGGGGGGCCCCGATTCACAGATACGCAGTATTTT	CASSSAGGGPRFTDTQYF
-	TRBV5-1	TRBJ2-1	-	TGCGCCAGCAGCCCCCTCCCCAGTTCCGGAGGAAATGAGCAGTTCTTC	CASSPLPSSGGNEQFF
-	TRBV7-9	TRBJ2-2	-	TGTGCCAGCAGCTTCGGCCTTAGCGCGCCCGACGGGGAGCTGTTTTTT	CASSFGLSAPDGELFF
-	TRBV19	TRBJ1-5	few	TGTGCCAGTAGTATACTTGGAGAGGGAGGGAATCAGCCCCAGCATTTT	CASSILGEGGNQPQHF
-	TRBV7-2	TRBJ1-2	once	TGTGCCAGCAGCTTAGAGTGGGAGTTGGGCTACACCTTC	CASSLEWELGYTF
TRBD1	TRBV2	TRBJ1-5	-	TGTGCCAGCCGGACAGGCCTTAGCAATCAGCCCCAGCATTTT	CASRTGLSNQPQHF
TRBD2	TRBV19	TRBJ2-1	-	TGTGCCACCCGGGGGACTAGCGGGAGCAATGAGCAGTTCTTC	CATRGTSGSNEQFF
-	TRBV19	TRBJ2-1	-	TGTGCCAGTAGTACATGGTCCTCCGGTGAGCAGTTCTTC	CASSTWSSGEQFF
-	TRBV7-8	TRBJ1-2	-	TGTGCCAGCAGCTTAGCCGAGGGTCGCGGCTACACCTTC	CASSLAEGRGYTF
-	TRBV5-1	TRBJ1-1	-	TGCGCCAGCAGCTTGGGATGGACAGAGTATGAAGCTTTCTTT	CASSLGWTEYEAFF
-	TRBV6-1	TRBJ2-2	-	TGTGCCAGCAGTGAAGCGGCAGGGAACACCGGGGAGCTGTTTTTT	CASSEAAGNTGELFF
TRBD1	TRBV7-9	TRBJ2-7	-	TGTGCCAGCAGCTTAGCGGGGTCCCGGGACAGGGCCCACGAGCAGTACTTC	CASSLAGSRDRAHEQYF
TRBD1	TRBV6-5	TRBJ2-2	few	TGTGCCAGCAGATCCGACAGGGGGGAAGCCGGGGAGCTGTTTTTT	CASRSDRGEAGELFF
-	TRBV6-1	TRBJ2-2	-	TGTGCCAGCACCTACCGGGGCGGGGTACCCGGGGAGCTGTTTTTT	CASTYRGGVPGELFF
TRBD1	TRBV5-8	TRBJ1-1	-	TGTGCCAGCAGCTGGACAGTCCCGGGACAGGGGGCCTTTGATGAAGCTTTCTTT	CASSWTVPGQGAFDEAFF
-	TRBV30	TRBJ2-2	-	TGTGCCTGGAGTCGCGGACAGACCACCGGGGAGCTGTTTTTT	CAWSRGQTTGELFF
-	TRBV9	TRBJ2-7	-	TGTGCCAGCAGCGTAGTCCACGCGGGCGTTCGCCGGGACAACCAAAAATCCTACGAGCAGTACTTC	CASSVVHAGVRRDNQKSYEQYF
-	TRBV6-5	TRBJ2-1	few	TGTGCCAGCAGCAGCGGGCTTTACAATGAGCAGTTCTTC	CASSSGLYNEQFF
TRBD1	TRBV6-1	TRBJ2-7	few	TGTGCCAGCAGTGATTTGGGGGACAGGGGCGAGCAGTACTTC	CASSDLGDRGEQYF
-	TRBV6-5	TRBJ1-2	few	TGTGCCAGCAGTTACTCAACCCGTCGGACGGGGTATGGCTACACCTTC	CASSYSTRRTGYGYTF
-	TRBV18	TRBJ2-7	-	TGTGCCAGCTCATCTACCGGGGGACGGGGCGAGCAGTACTTC	CASSSTGGRGEQYF
TRBD1	TRBV11-3	TRBJ2-2	-	TGTGCCAGCAACCAGACAGGGACGGGGGAGCTGTTTTTT	CASNQTGTGELFF
-	TRBV11-2	TRBJ2-7	-	TGTGCCAGCAGCTCAGACGGCTCCTACGAGCAGTACTTC	CASSSDGSYEQYF
TRBD1	TRBV6-5	TRBJ1-2	-	TGTGCCAGCAGCCAAGGACAGGGTAGAAATGGCTACACCTTC	CASSQGQGRNGYTF
TRBD1	TRBV5-4	TRBJ2-3	-	TGTGCCAGCAGGAGGGACAGGGGCACAGATACGCAGTATTTT	CASRRDRGTDTQYF
-	TRBV19	TRBJ1-2	once	TGTGCCAGTAGTATCGGCGGGGCCATCGGGAACTATGGCTACACCTTC	CASSIGGAIGNYGYTF
-	TRBV30	TRBJ2-5	-	TGTGCCTGGAGTTCAGGGAAAGAGACCCAGTACTTC	CAWSSGKETQYF
-	TRBV6-5	TRBJ2-5	-	TGTGCCAGCAGTTCCTTAGGAGGTGGAGAGACCCAGTACTTC	CASSSLGGGETQYF
-	TRBV6-5	TRBJ2-7	-	TGTGCCAGCAGTCGCCGGGACACCAGCTCCTACGAGCAGTACTTC	CASSRRDTSSYEQYF
-	TRBV18	TRBJ1-3	-	TGTGCCAGCTCTGGGCAGCTCTCTGGAAACACCATATATTTT	CASSGQLSGNTIYF
TRBD1	TRBV28	TRBJ1-1	-	TGTGCCAGCAGTCCTACCGGGACAGGAGGAGGGACTGAAGCTTTCTTT	CASSPTGTGGGTEAFF
-	TRBV27	TRBJ2-5	once	TGTGCCAGCAGTCTACAGGGACATAGGGAGACCCAGTACTTC	CASSLQGHRETQYF
-	TRBV7-9	TRBJ1-1	-	TGTGCCAGCAGCTTAGCGTTGACATCGGGGTTTTTT	CASSLALTSGFF
TRBD2	TRBV10-3	TRBJ2-7	-	TGTGCCATCAGTGCCGCTAGCGGCACCTACGAGCAGTACTTC	CAISAASGTYEQYF
TRBD2	TRBV19	TRBJ2-7	-	TGTGCCAGTAGTATAACGGGCGGGAGCTCCTACGAGCAGTACTTC	CASSITGGSSYEQYF